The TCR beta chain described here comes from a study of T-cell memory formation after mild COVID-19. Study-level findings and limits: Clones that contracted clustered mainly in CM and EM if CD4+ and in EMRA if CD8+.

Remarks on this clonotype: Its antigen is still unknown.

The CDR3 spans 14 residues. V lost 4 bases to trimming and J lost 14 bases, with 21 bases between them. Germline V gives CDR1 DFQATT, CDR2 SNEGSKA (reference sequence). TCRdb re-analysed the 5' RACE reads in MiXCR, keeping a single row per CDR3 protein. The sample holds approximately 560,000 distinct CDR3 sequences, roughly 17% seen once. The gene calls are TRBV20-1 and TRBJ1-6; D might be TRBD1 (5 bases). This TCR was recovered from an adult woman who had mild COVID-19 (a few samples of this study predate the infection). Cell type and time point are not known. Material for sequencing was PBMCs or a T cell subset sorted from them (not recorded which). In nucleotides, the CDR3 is TGCAGTGCTATGCCGCAGGGAGTATCTGGCACCCTCCACTTT. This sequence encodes CSAMPQGVSGTLHF.